The 22 T cell receptor beta chains below all came from one sample that was sequenced in a study of blood T cell repertoires in COVID-19 (dated by TCRdb to 2020 to 2021). The library was built by means of the immunoSEQ multiplex PCR assay. TCRdb re-hosts the immuneACCESS table, in-frame sequences only. Its copies lack some clones; in the studies checked, an unresolved V gene accounts for under half of them, and the cause for the rest is not known. For this sample the table gives 200,000 to 250,000 clones, of which approximately 90% were detected only once. Clones ranked in the top ten supply approximately 4.2% of the sample. The sequenced material came from PBMCs or T cells enriched from blood (not recorded which). Receptor source: a woman in her thirties who had recovered from COVID-19.

The genes are TRBV7-2 and TRBJ2-1, with D maybe TRBD1 (6 bases). Deletions cut 1 base from V and 5 bases from J, with 12 bases between. The CDR3 is made up of 15 amino acids. Germline assignment: CDR1 SGHTA and CDR2 FQGNSA. This CDR3 reads CASSLGRQANNEQFF. The CDR3 nucleotides are TGTGCCAGCAGCTTAGGGAGACAGGCCAACAATGAGCAGTTCTTC.

V gene TRBV18 combines with J gene TRBJ2-7; perhaps TRBD2 as D (5 bases). V lost 2 bases, J lost 6 bases, and 20 bases lay in between. The CDR3 is 16 amino acids. Germline CDR1 and CDR2: KGHSH and LQKENI. The CDR3: CASSPYAGPDHGEQYF. The CDR3 nucleotides read TGTGCCAGCTCACCATACGCGGGTCCGGACCACGGCGAGCAGTACTTC.

The CDR3 protein is CASSRTGANQPQHF. DNA for the CDR3: TGTGCCAGCAGCCGGACAGGGGCCAATCAGCCCCAGCATTTT. J is TRBJ1-5 and V is TRBV13; 9 nucleotides align to TRBD1. Germline loops: CDR1 PRHDT, CDR2 FYEKMQ (reference sequence). Trimming at V came to 5 bases and at J to 3 bases, leaving 2 bases not matched to a gene. The CDR3 is made up of 14 amino acids.

This clone is a singleton in its sample. This chain links TRBV6-5 with TRBJ1-5, with D unclear. CDR3 size: 15 residues. Trimming left V 0 bases short and J 4 bases short, with 10 bases between. In germline, CDR1 is MNHEY, CDR2 SVGAGI. CDR3 bases: TGTGCCAGCAGTTACTCAACGGCGGGGAATCAGCCCCAGCATTTT. Residues: CASSYSTAGNQPQHF.

Many counts were recorded for this clone. This rearrangement joins TRBV7-9 to TRBJ1-2; D is possibly TRBD1 (5 bases). The CDR3 is made up of 17 amino acids. V lost 2 bases and J lost 2, with 18 bases in between. Germline CDR1 reads SEHNR; CDR2 reads FQNEAQ (reference sequence). CDR3 bases: TGTGCCAGCAGCTTACATGCAGTGTCGAAGGGGAACTATGGCTACACCTTC. Encoded protein: CASSLHAVSKGNYGYTF.

The V and J genes are TRBV6-6 and TRBJ2-1; TRBD2 might be the D (6 bases). The CDR3 runs 16 residues. Trimming pared 6 bases from V and 1 base from J, leaving 16 bases between. CDR1 is MNHNY and CDR2 is SVGAGI in the germline V gene (reference sequence). The chain's CDR3 is CASSSTGGSSYNEQFF. The CDR3 bases are TGTGCCAGCAGCTCCACCGGGGGAAGTTCCTACAATGAGCAGTTCTTC.

The V and J genes are TRBV6-5 and TRBJ1-1; D ambiguous. The CDR3 is 12 residues long. Germline loops: CDR1 MNHEY, CDR2 SVGAGI. Trimming took off 10 bases at V and 0 bases at J, with 9 bases between the two ends. The CDR3 coding sequence is TGTGCCACCAGATCGTTGAACACTGAAGCTTTCTTT. This encodes CATRSLNTEAFF.

This clone was recorded only once. This chain joins TRBV18 and TRBJ1-5; D unclear. Germline loops: CDR1 KGHSH, CDR2 LQKENI. The CDR3 is made up of 15 amino acids. V lost 3 bases to trimming and J lost 0 bases, with 9 bases between them. The CDR3 spells CASSPPGISNQPQHF. The CDR3 nucleotides read TGTGCCAGCTCACCTCCCGGGATTAGCAATCAGCCCCAGCATTTT.

DNA for the CDR3: TGTGCCAGCAGCTTAAACCCCTCCTCCAGGGACTACAATGAGCAGTTCTTC. Residues: CASSLNPSSRDYNEQFF. The genes are TRBV7-3 and TRBJ2-1, with D maybe TRBD1 (5 bases). The V gene lost 1 base and the J gene lost 3 bases, with 16 bases spanning the gap. CDR3 length equals 17 residues. Germline values: CDR1 SGHTA, CDR2 FQGTGA.

The genes are TRBV6-5 and TRBJ1-1, with D unresolved. Germline CDR1 reads MNHEY; CDR2 reads SVGAGI. V dropped 0 bases and J dropped 1 base, with 12 bases sitting between them. This CDR3 is built from 16 residues. CDR3 nucleotides: TGTGCCAGCAGTTACTCGAGGGCTACGGGGAACACTGAAGCTTTCTTT. Amino acid sequence: CASSYSRATGNTEAFF.

The CDR3 DNA is TGTGCCAGCAACCGAGGACTAGCGGTTTCCTACAATGAGCAGTTCTTC. Translation: CASNRGLAVSYNEQFF. This chain uses TRBV27 with TRBJ2-1, with 10 nucleotides matching TRBD2. Per the germline V gene, CDR1 is MNHEY and CDR2 is SMNVEV (reference sequence). CDR3 length: 16 amino acids. With 7 bases clipped from V and 1 base from J, the junction kept 7 bases outside the gene matches.

V gene TRBV10-3 combines with J gene TRBJ1-5; 7 nucleotides agree with TRBD1. This CDR3 region has 13 residues. Germline trimming cut 11 bases from V and 5 bases from J; bases unmatched to any gene: 9. CDR1 is ENHRY and CDR2 is SYGVKD in the germline V gene. This CDR3 is CAVRDSRDQPQHF. The CDR3 DNA reads as TGTGCCGTCCGGGACAGTCGGGATCAGCCCCAGCATTTT.

This rearrangement joins TRBV29-1 to TRBJ2-1, with 12 nucleotides matching TRBD1. The CDR3 is 15 amino acids. Germline-derived CDR1 and CDR2 are SQVTM and ANQGSEA. V lost 6 bases to trimming and J lost 5 bases; unmatched junction nucleotides: 8. CDR3 DNA: TGCAGCGTCTCGACGGGACAGGGGGCCCACAATGAGCAGTTCTTC. It encodes CSVSTGQGAHNEQFF.

The V gene is TRBV9, the J gene TRBJ1-4; 11 positions match TRBD1. The CDR3 runs to 15 residues. V was pared by 2 bases and J by 7 bases, with 4 bases of the junction left unmatched. Germline CDR1 and CDR2: SGDLS and YYNGEE. The DNA for the CDR3 is TGTGCCAGCAGCGTCGGGACAGGGGGGGCTGAAAAACTGTTTTTT. The encoded protein is CASSVGTGGAEKLFF. Full variable domain (remainder filled in from reference TRBV9 and TRBJ1-4): DSGVTQTPKHLITATGQRVTLRCSPRSGDLSVYWYQQSLDQGLQFLIQYYNGEERAKGNILERFSAQQFPDLHSELNLSSLELGDSALYFCASSVGTGGAEKLFFGSGTQLSVL.

V and J are TRBV27 and TRBJ1-2; 8 bases align to TRBD1. CDR1 is MNHEY and CDR2 is SMNVEV in the germline V gene (reference sequence). The CDR3 is 14 amino acids. J lost 6 bases, V lost 6 bases, and 9 bases had no gene match. The CDR3 bases are TGTGCCAGCAGCGGACAGGGAGGTAGGAATGGCTACACCTTC. It is translated as CASSGQGGRNGYTF.

The chain has TRBV11-3 and TRBJ2-1, with D perhaps matching TRBD2 (7 bases). Germline CDR1 is SGHNT and CDR2 is YENEEA. Trimming removed 5 bases at V and 3 bases at J, with 20 bases between. This CDR3 region has 17 residues. The CDR3 here is CASSRRRGRENYNEQFF. DNA for the CDR3: TGTGCCAGCAGCCGGAGGAGGGGGAGGGAAAACTACAATGAGCAGTTCTTC.

This chain joins TRBV6-1 and TRBJ2-5, with D possibly matching TRBD2 (5 bases). CDR1 is MNHNS, CDR2 SASEGT, per germline. Trimming cost V 1 base and J 5 bases, with 20 bases left between them. The CDR3 has 17 residues. CDR3 protein: CASSEGTRASRRETQYF. In DNA form, the CDR3 reads TGTGCCAGCAGTGAAGGGACCCGGGCTAGCAGGAGGGAGACCCAGTACTTC.

This clone was seen a single time. This chain connects TRBV7-9 to TRBJ2-2; TRBD1 matches at 8 bases. Losses at the gene ends were 5 bases for V and 2 bases for J; bases not matched to a gene: 4. CDR3 length: 15 residues. Germline CDR1 is SEHNR and CDR2 is FQNEAQ (reference sequence). The CDR3 DNA reads TGTGCCAGCAGCCTGACAGGGGCCAACACCGGGGAGCTGTTTTTT. Translated: CASSLTGANTGELFF.

Comment on this clone: Sequence at one end of the junction differs from germline and may be a read error. The sample carries other DNA sequences with the same CDR3. The rearrangement joins TRBV4-1 to TRBJ1-4; weak D call: TRBD1 (5 bases). The CDR3 sequence is 13 residues long. Germline V gives CDR1 MGHRA, CDR2 YSYEKL. The CDR3 region is CASSGAYYEKLFF. CDR3 nucleotide sequence: TGCGCCAGCAGCGGGGCTTACTATGAAAAATTGTTTTTT.

The chain recombines TRBV9 with TRBJ2-1; D not certain. This CDR3 is 15 amino acids long. The V and J ends lost 0 bases and 5 bases respectively, with 12 bases between them. Germline values: CDR1 SGDLS, CDR2 YYNGEE. The CDR3: CASSVGGRPHNEQFF. In DNA form, the CDR3 reads TGTGCCAGCAGCGTAGGCGGCCGCCCCCACAATGAGCAGTTCTTC.

The rearrangement joins TRBV7-3 to TRBJ1-1, with 8 bases lining up with TRBD1. The CDR3 is made up of 13 amino acids. V dropped 6 bases and J dropped 3; count of bases not matched to a gene: 3. From germline, CDR1 is SGHTA and CDR2 FQGTGA. In nucleotides, the CDR3 is TGTGCCAGCAGTTGGGGACAGGACACTGAAGCTTTCTTT. This translates into CASSWGQDTEAFF.

This clone is a singleton in its sample. V gene TRBV19 combines with J gene TRBJ2-3; possibly TRBD2 for D (6 bases). The CDR3 contains 16 residues. V was clipped by 5 bases and J by 0 bases, with 15 bases between them. Germline CDR1 and CDR2: LNHDA and SQIVND (reference sequence). Written as DNA, the CDR3 is TGTGCCAGTAGTTCCCTGGGGGGACTGAGCACAGATACGCAGTATTTT. The encoded protein is CASSSLGGLSTDTQYF.